This T cell receptor beta chain originates from a study of brain T cells in children with intractable seizures (dated by TCRdb to about 2021). With respect to the entire study: A NanoString immunology panel was first used to screen resected brain tissue from 53 pediatric epilepsy surgery cases for immune gene transcripts. About 70% of the 12 selected surgery cases also had pre-surgery blood sequenced, which left four cases with brain tissue only.

The study at large found these results: Because pre- and post-surgery blood were sequenced to different depths, clones absent from the pre-surgery sample may reflect undersampling. The patients' HCMV serostatus was not known, and viral specificity was inferred solely from CDR3 sequence similarity.

The time point label here, explained by the study, means: resected brain tissue, or blood drawn just prior to surgery. The surgery cases showing the highest brain T cell transcript signatures were chosen for TCR beta chain sequencing of brain tissue and, when available, of blood. Patients had been treated with at least one anti-epileptic drug before surgery. The TCR-sequenced patients were children whose drug-resistant epilepsy was caused by tuberous sclerosis complex, focal cortical dysplasia, Rasmussen encephalitis or hemimegalencephaly. Bulk genomic DNA was isolated from unsorted brain tissue and whole blood using the Monarch genomic DNA purification kit. The junction carries 16 bases between V and J, which are trimmed by 4 bases and 4 bases respectively. For CDR1 and CDR2, the germline V gene (reference sequence) lists LNHDA and SQIVND. The CDR3 contains 15 residues, cysteine and phenylalanine counted. The sequence is cut down to CDR3 DNA, 45 bases in frame from base 1.

TCR beta chain sequences were generated from genomic DNA using the immunoSEQ assay. On the authors' methods: CDR3 sequences that did not begin with the conserved framework cysteine at position 104 were removed by hand. Clonality was calculated as one minus the normalized Shannon's Diversity Index, with values ranging from 0 (maximal diversity) to 1 (oligoclonal). Differences in the frequency of the same CDR3 between samples, such as brain versus blood, were assessed with chi-squared comparison-of-proportions tests. Public clonotypes were found by searching immuneACCESS, and the VDJdb browser was used to assess similarity to known antiviral clonotypes. Imported from immuneACCESS, the table was reduced by TCRdb to in-frame sequences with V and J called. These copies leave out some clones; in studies compared against another copy, an unresolved V gene accounts for under half, and the cause of the remainder is not known. V and J calls and clone size are those listed in that table; D and trimming were worked out from the DNA. In all, the sample holds approximately 41,000 clones, and around nine tenths of those were seen once. The ten biggest clones cover roughly 6.5% of the sample.

A note on this clone: The antigen it recognizes is unknown. No base quality values were provided; no much bigger clone lies one nucleotide off.

Recombination connected TRBV19 to TRBJ1-1; the D gene is perhaps TRBD1, on 6 matching bases. The receptor was isolated from a girl aged 2-9 years with tuberous sclerosis and intractable seizures. The specimen was peripheral blood, collected at surgery. Here is the DNA: TGTGCCAGTAGTACGGGGGGCGTGGGTTTCACTGAAGCTTTCTTT. Translation gives CASSTGGVGFTEAFF. Here the CDR3 is joined to the reference TRBV19 and TRBJ1-1 genes, and the full variable domain is: DGGITQSPKYLFRKEGQNVTLSCEQNLNHDAMYWYRQDPGQGLRLIYYSQIVNDFQKGDIAEGYSVSREKKESFPLTVTSAQKNPTAFYLCASSTGGVGFTEAFFGQGTRLTVV.